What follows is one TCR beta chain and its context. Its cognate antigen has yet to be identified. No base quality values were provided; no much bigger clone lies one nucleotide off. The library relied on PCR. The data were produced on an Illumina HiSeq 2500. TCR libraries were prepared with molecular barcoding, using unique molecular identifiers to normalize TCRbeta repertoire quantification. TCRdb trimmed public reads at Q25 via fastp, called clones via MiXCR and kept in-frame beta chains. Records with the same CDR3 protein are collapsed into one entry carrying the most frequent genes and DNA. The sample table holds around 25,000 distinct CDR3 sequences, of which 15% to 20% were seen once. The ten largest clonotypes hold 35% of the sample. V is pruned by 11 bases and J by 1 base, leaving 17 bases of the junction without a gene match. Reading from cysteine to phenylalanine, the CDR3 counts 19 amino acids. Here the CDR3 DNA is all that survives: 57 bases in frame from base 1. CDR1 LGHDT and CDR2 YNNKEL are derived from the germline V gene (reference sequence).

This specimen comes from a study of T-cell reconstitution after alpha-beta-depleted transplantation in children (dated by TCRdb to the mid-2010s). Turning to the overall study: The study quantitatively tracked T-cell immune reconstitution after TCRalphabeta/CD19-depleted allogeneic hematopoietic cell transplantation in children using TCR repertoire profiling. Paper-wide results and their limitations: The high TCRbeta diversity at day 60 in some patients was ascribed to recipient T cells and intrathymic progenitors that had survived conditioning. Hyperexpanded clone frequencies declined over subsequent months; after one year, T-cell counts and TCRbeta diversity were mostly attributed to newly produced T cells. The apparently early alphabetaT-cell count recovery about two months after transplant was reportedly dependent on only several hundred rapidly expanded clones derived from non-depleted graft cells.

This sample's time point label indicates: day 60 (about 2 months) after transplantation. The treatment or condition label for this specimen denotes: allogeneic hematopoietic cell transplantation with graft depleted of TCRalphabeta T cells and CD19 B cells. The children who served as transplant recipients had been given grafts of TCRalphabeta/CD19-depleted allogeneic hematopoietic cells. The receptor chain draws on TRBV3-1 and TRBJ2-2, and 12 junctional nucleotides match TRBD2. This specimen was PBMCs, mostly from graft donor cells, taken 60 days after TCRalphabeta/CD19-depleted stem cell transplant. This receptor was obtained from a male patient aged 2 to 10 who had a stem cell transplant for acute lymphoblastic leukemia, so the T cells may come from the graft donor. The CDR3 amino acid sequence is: CAFGSGTSGFIENTGELFF. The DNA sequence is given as TGTGCCTTCGGATCCGGGACTAGCGGGTTTATTGAGAACACCGGGGAGCTGTTTTTT.